The text below deals with one T cell receptor beta chain. Some clones are missing from TCRdb's copy, which holds only in-frame ones; the method was immunoSEQ multiplex PCR. The sample spans around 190,000 clones; the ten largest clones claim roughly 2%. This specimen belongs to a study of control samples from healthy donors and cancer patients. Trimming removed 6 bases from V and 3 bases from J, with 14 bases in between. This CDR3 has 15 amino acids. The germline V gene has CDR1 SGHAT and CDR2 FQNNGV. The sequenced material came from blood. The TCR originated in a woman under 40 in good health. V usage is TRBV11-2 and J usage is TRBJ2-2; TRBD1 is a possible D gene (5 bases). The CDR3 reads CASRLLGHYTGELFF. CDR3 bases: TGTGCCAGCAGACTGCTAGGACACTACACCGGGGAGCTGTTTTTT.